These 32 T cell receptor beta chains were all obtained from the same sample, sequenced in a study of blood T cell repertoires in COVID-19. Sequencing was performed with immunoSEQ multiplex PCR; in TCRdb, only in-frame clones are kept and a portion is missing. This sample has around 170,000 clones, with 60% to 80% found just once. Material for sequencing was PBMCs or T cells enriched from blood (not recorded which). The receptors here all came from a man between 60 and 75 years old who had been exposed to COVID-19.

V usage is TRBV15 and J usage is TRBJ2-3; 9 bases map to TRBD2. The CDR3 extends over 16 amino acids. CDR1 and CDR2 from the germline V gene are LNHNV and YYDKDF (reference sequence). J gave up 3 bases and V 2 bases, and 6 bases lay outside the gene matches. CDR3 DNA sequence: TGTGCCACCAGCAGAAGAGAGGCGGGAGGGACAGATACGCAGTATTTT. Protein product: CATSRREAGGTDTQYF.

The CDR3 spells CASRTGVLGPMNTEAFF. The CDR3 nucleotides read TGTGCCAGCAGGACAGGGGTCTTAGGTCCCATGAACACTGAAGCTTTCTTT. The J gene is TRBJ1-1, the V gene TRBV2, with 8 bases aligning to TRBD1. The CDR3 has 17 residues. Losses at the gene ends were 6 bases for V and 0 bases for J; bases not matched to a gene: 12. Germline values: CDR1 SNHLY, CDR2 FYNNEI.

The chain uses TRBV9 and TRBJ2-3, with 7 bases fitting TRBD2. Per the germline V gene, CDR1 is SGDLS and CDR2 is YYNGEE. J lost 5 bases, V lost 3 bases, and 6 bases had no gene match. CDR3 size: 14 residues. The CDR3 region is CASSALTSRDTQYF. The CDR3 nucleotides read TGTGCCAGCAGCGCCTTGACTAGCCGAGATACGCAGTATTTT.

The chain couples TRBV5-1 to TRBJ2-7; 13 bases are shared with TRBD2. This CDR3 has 15 amino acids. Germline-derived CDR1 and CDR2 are SGHRS and YFSETQ. V lost 3 bases, J lost 7 bases, and 7 bases stayed unmatched. CDR3 amino acids: CASSSGLAGVLEQYF. The CDR3, as DNA: TGCGCCAGCAGCTCAGGACTAGCGGGAGTGTTGGAGCAGTACTTC.

This clone turned up a few times. The V gene is TRBV19, the J gene TRBJ1-6, with D hard to call. The CDR3 contains 12 residues. The ends were cut back, 5 bases at V and 8 bases at J, with 7 bases in the middle. Germline V gene lookup returns CDR1 LNHDA and CDR2 SQIVND (reference sequence). The CDR3 DNA reads as TGTGCCAGTAGTTTCGGGGATTCACCCCTCCACTTT. Amino acids: CASSFGDSPLHF.

This clone was recorded only once. The rearrangement links TRBV5-1 to TRBJ2-7; possible D gene TRBD1, 6 bases. Germline V CDR1 and CDR2: SGHRS, YFSETQ. V was pared by 7 bases and J by 1 base, with 12 bases between. The CDR3 length is 13 residues. The DNA for the CDR3 is TGCGCCAGCTCACAGGGCCTTTCCTACGAGCAGTACTTC. Its translation: CASSQGLSYEQYF.

On this clone itself: Other DNA sequences in the sample encode the same CDR3. J is TRBJ2-2 and V is TRBV10-3, with D tentatively TRBD1 (6 bases). The ends were cut back, 2 bases at V and 1 base at J, with 14 bases in the middle. The germline V gene has CDR1 ENHRY and CDR2 SYGVKD. The CDR3 length is 17 residues. The CDR3 nucleotides read TGTGCCATCAGTGAGGGGGGCCTCGCACTGAACACCGGGGAGCTGTTTTTT. Amino acids: CAISEGGLALNTGELFF.

The CDR3 region is CASSISSGRVNEQFF. CDR3 nucleotide sequence: TGTGCCAGTAGTATAAGCAGCGGGAGGGTCAATGAGCAGTTCTTC. The gene calls are TRBV19 and TRBJ2-1, with TRBD2 matching 10 bases. Germline trimming cut 2 bases from V and 6 bases from J; bases unmatched to any gene: 4. The CDR3 covers 15 residues. Germline values: CDR1 LNHDA, CDR2 SQIVND (reference sequence).

This clone has a handful of counts. The chain uses TRBV9 and TRBJ1-4, with D possibly matching TRBD1 (6 bases). CDR1 and CDR2 from the germline V gene are SGDLS and YYNGEE. V was trimmed by 3 bases and J by 3 bases, leaving 15 bases between them. This CDR3 spans 16 amino acids. The CDR3 nucleotides read TGTGCCAGCAGCGAAACTGTACAGGGTGCTAATGAAAAACTGTTTTTT. It is translated as CASSETVQGANEKLFF.

The chain joins TRBV30 to TRBJ2-1; 7 bases align to TRBD1. Germline lookup yields CDR1 GTSNPN and CDR2 SVGIG (reference sequence). With V trimmed by 2 bases and J by 6 bases, 7 bases remained unmatched. There are 14 residues in the CDR3. CDR3 amino acids: CAWSRGQAGNEQFF. In DNA, the CDR3 is TGTGCCTGGAGTAGAGGACAGGCCGGCAATGAGCAGTTCTTC.

The chain is built from TRBV11-2 and TRBJ1-3; D unresolved. CDR1 SGHAT and CDR2 FQNNGV come from the germline V gene. Trimming removed 6 bases at V and 4 bases at J, with 16 bases between. The CDR3 is 15 residues long. The CDR3 sequence is CASRTASGSGNTIYF. The CDR3 nucleotides are TGTGCCAGCAGAACTGCGTCGGGGAGCGGAAACACCATATATTTT.

The V and J genes are TRBV19 and TRBJ1-1, with TRBD1 as a possible D gene (5 bases). Between the trimmed V and J ends, which lost 3 bases and 2 bases, there was a span of 7 bases. The CDR3 contains 13 residues. Germline-derived CDR1 and CDR2 are LNHDA and SQIVND (reference sequence). Written as DNA, the CDR3 is TGTGCCAGTAGTATCGGGGGAAACACTGAAGCTTTCTTT. Amino acids: CASSIGGNTEAFF.

V and J are TRBV29-1 and TRBJ2-7, with 9 bases aligning to TRBD1. Germline CDR1 SQVTM, CDR2 ANQGSEA. CDR3 length: 14 residues. V lost 2 bases to trimming and J lost 12 bases; unmatched junction nucleotides: 14. DNA of the CDR3: TGCAGCGTTGAAATACAGGGGGCCAACCCGGACCGGTACTTC. Its translation is CSVEIQGANPDRYF.

The chain has TRBV18 and TRBJ2-2, with 7 bases matching TRBD2. V lost 0 bases and J lost 4; bases outside the gene matches: 8. Germline CDR1 reads KGHSH; CDR2 reads LQKENI. The CDR3 extends over 17 amino acids. This CDR3 is CASSPPVAGAATGELFF. Here the CDR3 DNA reads TGTGCCAGCTCACCACCGGTGGCGGGAGCGGCCACCGGGGAGCTGTTTTTT.

The gene calls are TRBV30 and TRBJ1-5; tentative D call: TRBD1 (6 bases). This CDR3 spans 13 amino acids. Germline-derived CDR1 and CDR2 are GTSNPN and SVGIG (reference sequence). Trimming removed 4 bases from V and 5 bases from J, with 12 bases in between. CDR3 sequence (DNA): TGTGCCTGGACCCAGGGGCGGGATCAGCCCCAGCATTTT. It encodes CAWTQGRDQPQHF. The full variable domain, with the rest looked up from reference TRBV30 and TRBJ1-5, is SQTIHQWPATLVQPVGSPLSLECTVEGTSNPNLYWYRQAAGRGLQLLFYSVGIGQISSEVPQNLSASRPQDRQFILSSKKLLLSDSGFYLCAWTQGRDQPQHFGDGTRLSIL.

This clone occurred many times. The chain uses TRBV2 and TRBJ1-5; D is uncertain. The CDR3 totals 15 residues. The germline V gene has CDR1 SNHLY and CDR2 FYNNEI. Trimming shortened V by 1 base and J by 0 bases, and 7 bases separated the two germline ends. CDR3 loop: CASSEGWASNQPQHF. The DNA of the CDR3 is TGTGCCAGCAGTGAAGGTTGGGCTAGCAATCAGCCCCAGCATTTT.

This clone showed up just a few times. The V and J genes are TRBV9 and TRBJ1-4; tentatively, D is TRBD1 (5 bases). The CDR3 runs to 14 residues. With 0 bases removed from V and 8 bases from J, the gap between germline ends came to 11 bases. Per germline, CDR1 SGDLS and CDR2 YYNGEE. In DNA, the CDR3 is TGTGCCAGCAGCGTAGAGGGCGGGGGGGAAAAACTGTTTTTT. Translating it yields CASSVEGGGEKLFF.

The chain uses TRBV28 and TRBJ2-7; 8 bases line up with TRBD1. Trimming at V came to 1 base and at J to 4 bases, leaving 9 bases not matched to a gene. This CDR3 contains 16 residues. Germline assignment: CDR1 MDHEN and CDR2 SYDVKM. DNA of the CDR3: TGTGCCAGCAGTTTATCCTCCACAGGGGGTGCATACGAGCAGTACTTC. Translation gives CASSLSSTGGAYEQYF.

The chain employs TRBV27 and TRBJ1-1; no firm D call. V lost 8 bases to trimming and J lost 0 bases, with 13 bases between them. There are 14 residues in the CDR3. Germline V gene data show CDR1 as MNHEY and CDR2 as SMNVEV (reference sequence). The CDR3 nucleotides read TGTGCCAGCCGGGCCTCGGGGTTGAACACTGAAGCTTTCTTT. Translating gives CASRASGLNTEAFF.

The genes are TRBV28 and TRBJ1-3; no clear D. V gave up 2 bases and J gave up 3 bases, with 8 bases separating them. The CDR3 consists of 14 residues. Germline CDR1 is MDHEN and CDR2 is SYDVKM. CDR3 amino acids: CASSLTVVGNTIYF. CDR3 coding DNA: TGTGCCAGCAGTTTAACTGTGGTTGGAAACACCATATATTTT.

The V call is TRBV6-2 or TRBV6-3, the J call TRBJ1-1; no clear D gene. CDR3 size: 16 residues. Germline V gene data show CDR1 as MNHEY and CDR2 as SVGEGT. V was shortened by 3 bases and J by 1 base, with 15 bases between the two germline ends. The DNA of the CDR3 is TGTGCCAGCAGTTATACCCTCCTGGCGGGGAACACTGAAGCTTTCTTT. It codes for CASSYTLLAGNTEAFF.

J is TRBJ2-1 and V is TRBV5-4, with 9 bases identical to TRBD2. The CDR3 totals 19 residues. V was clipped by 6 bases and J by 0 bases; unmatched bases: 16. Germline CDR1 and CDR2: SGHNT and YYREEE (reference sequence). DNA of the CDR3: TGTGCCAGCACCCTGGGGACCCTGGCGGGGGGGAGCTCCTACAATGAGCAGTTCTTC. Amino acids: CASTLGTLAGGSSYNEQFF.

The chain employs TRBV24-1 and TRBJ1-1, with a tentative D call TRBD1 (5 bases). The CDR3 covers 15 residues. Trimming took off 3 bases at V and 5 bases at J, with 15 bases between the two ends. Looked up from germline, CDR1 is KGHDR and CDR2 is SFDVKD. For the CDR3, the DNA is TGTGCCACCAGTGATCCAGGCCCTGGGGGGACTGAAGCTTTCTTT. It codes for CATSDPGPGGTEAFF.

This clone was picked up one time. The chain recombines TRBV13 with TRBJ2-7, with D possibly TRBD2 on 6 matching bases. Trimming shortened V by 5 bases and J by 2 bases, and 13 bases separated the two germline ends. The CDR3 is 14 amino acids. The germline CDR1 and CDR2 sequences are PRHDT and FYEKMQ (reference sequence). CDR3 region: CASSPRDFTYEQYF. CDR3 nucleotide sequence: TGTGCCAGCAGCCCGCGGGACTTCACCTACGAGCAGTACTTC.

CDR3 sequence reads: CASSLATGTGDLAIEQFF. CDR3 bases: TGTGCCAGCAGCTTAGCGACGGGTACGGGGGATCTTGCTATTGAGCAGTTCTTC. The rearrangement links TRBV7-2 to TRBJ2-1; D is possibly TRBD2 (6 bases). CDR1 is SGHTA, CDR2 FQGNSA, per germline. V lost 0 bases and J lost 9, with 24 bases in between. The CDR3 runs to 18 residues.

This clone was recorded a few times. J is TRBJ2-5 and V is TRBV25-1, with 8 positions matching TRBD1. The CDR3 totals 12 residues. Trimming took 8 bases from V and 4 from J; bases not matched to a gene: 3. Germline values: CDR1 MGHDK, CDR2 SYGVNS. The CDR3 DNA reads as TGTGCCAGCGGAACAGGGGGAGAGACCCAGTACTTC. Protein sequence: CASGTGGETQYF. The variable domain in full, with the rest retrieved from reference TRBV25-1 and TRBJ2-5, is EADIYQTPRYLVIGTGKKITLECSQTMGHDKMYWYQQDPGMELHLIHYSYGVNSTEKGDLSSESTVSRIRTEHFPLTLESARPSHTSQYLCASGTGGETQYFGPGTRLLVL.

V and J are TRBV29-1 and TRBJ2-1; D remains unclear. This CDR3 comprises 16 residues. Germline CDR1 and CDR2: SQVTM and ANQGSEA. V lost 3 bases and J 5 bases, leaving 20 bases between the germline ends. The DNA for the CDR3 is TGCAGCGTTGATCGTACTAATTCGCGAACGAACAATGAGCAGTTCTTC. Translating gives CSVDRTNSRTNNEQFF.

V is TRBV5-1 and J is TRBJ2-1, with TRBD2 matching 10 bases. Germline assignment: CDR1 SGHRS and CDR2 YFSETQ. With 0 bases clipped from V and 4 bases from J, the junction kept 7 bases outside the gene matches. The CDR3 is made up of 17 amino acids. The CDR3 bases are TGCGCCAGCAGCTTGGTGGTGTCTAGCGGGGGTTACAATGAGCAGTTCTTC. This sequence encodes CASSLVVSSGGYNEQFF.

Points on this clone: The junction and the germline gene differ at one end; a read error may be behind it. The rearrangement links TRBV11-3 to TRBJ2-7, with 11 bases aligning to TRBD2. This CDR3 has 14 amino acids. Germline assignment: CDR1 SGHNT and CDR2 YENEEA. This chain's CDR3 is CASSSRTLAGGANF. The CDR3 region has the DNA TGTGCCAGCAGCTCGCGGACCCTAGCGGGAGGTGCGAACTTC.

The gene calls are TRBV7-9 and TRBJ2-4, with a possible D match to TRBD2 (6 bases). The CDR3 is 14 residues long. V was shortened by 4 bases and J by 8 bases, with 15 bases between the two germline ends. CDR1 is SEHNR, CDR2 FQNEAQ, per germline (reference sequence). CDR3 in DNA: TGTGCCAGCAGCTCCCCCGGAGGAGGGCACATTCAGTACTTC. Encoded protein: CASSSPGGGHIQYF.

The rearrangement joins TRBV7-8 to TRBJ2-1; possibly TRBD2 for D (5 bases). The V gene lost 2 bases and the J gene lost 4 bases, with 12 bases spanning the gap. CDR1 and CDR2 (germline): SGHVS, FQNEAQ. This CDR3 region has 15 residues. The CDR3 DNA reads TGTGCCAGCAGCTTATCTGCTAGCAAGTACAATGAGCAGTTCTTC. It specifies CASSLSASKYNEQFF.

V is TRBV14 and J is TRBJ1-6; no clear D. The germline CDR1 and CDR2 sequences are SGHDN and FVKESK. CDR3 length: 16 amino acids. V lost 4 bases and J 3 bases, leaving 13 bases between the germline ends. The CDR3: CASSRQTGVYNSPLHF. CDR3 bases: TGTGCCAGCAGCCGTCAGACCGGGGTCTATAATTCACCCCTCCACTTT. Filled out from reference TRBV14 and TRBJ1-6, the complete variable domain reads EAGVTQFPSHSVIEKGQTVTLRCDPISGHDNLYWYRRVMGKEIKFLLHFVKESKQDESGMPNNRFLAERTGGTYSTLKVQPAELEDSGVYFCASSRQTGVYNSPLHFGNGTRLTVT.